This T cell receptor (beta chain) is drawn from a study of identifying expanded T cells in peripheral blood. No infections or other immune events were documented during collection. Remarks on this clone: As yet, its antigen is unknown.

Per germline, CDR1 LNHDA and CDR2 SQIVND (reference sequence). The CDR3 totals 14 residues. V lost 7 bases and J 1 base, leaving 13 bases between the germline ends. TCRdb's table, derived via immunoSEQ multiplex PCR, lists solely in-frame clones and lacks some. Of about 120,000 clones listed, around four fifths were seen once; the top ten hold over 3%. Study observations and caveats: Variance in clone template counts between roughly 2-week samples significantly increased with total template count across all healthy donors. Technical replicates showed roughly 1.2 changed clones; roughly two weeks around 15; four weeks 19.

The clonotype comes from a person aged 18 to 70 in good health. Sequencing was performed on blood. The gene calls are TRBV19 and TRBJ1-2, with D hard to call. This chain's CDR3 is CASTGQVNNYGYTF. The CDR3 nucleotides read TGTGCCAGTACCGGGCAGGTTAATAACTATGGCTACACCTTC.